This TCR beta chain was identified in a study of beta chain features in type 1 diabetes. General study results and limits: When Type 1 diabetes patients were examined, their TCRB CDR3s proved moderately but significantly shorter in all four CD4+ subsets. Sampled from patients, naive, central memory and Treg TCRB repertoires appeared more similar than those sampled from healthy donors.

The table lists this clone with a few counts. The antigen is not known. All of the isolated RNA was reverse transcribed, so expressed TCRB transcripts were sequenced. Read counts averaged approximately 3.5 million for samples of naive, central memory and regulatory T cells. Data came from immunoSEQ multiplex PCR; TCRdb stores just in-frame clones and leaves some out. The sample holds 240,000 or so clones; 11% to 15% are singletons and the top ten take approximately 0.018%. V was trimmed by 6 bases and J by 9 bases, leaving 12 bases between them. CDR3 length: 12 residues. The germline gives CDR1 SEHNR, CDR2 FQNEAQ (reference sequence).

The TCR sequence derives from a man aged 25-40 years with type 1 diabetes. Material: naive CD4+ T cells from blood. The chain employs TRBV7-9 and TRBJ2-1; the D is unclear. The CDR3 protein is CASSYKPGEQFF. The CDR3 coding sequence is TGTGCCAGCAGTTATAAACCGGGTGAGCAGTTCTTC.